This TCR beta chain stems from a study of CD8 T cells in ankylosing spondylitis. The study's findings and limits: Several of the motif variants were reported before in synovial fluid and blood from reactive arthritis. Blood from ankylosing spondylitis patients appeared to carry a characteristic eight-variant TCR beta motif.

The CDR3 sequence is 17 residues long. Germline V lookup: CDR1 MGHDK, CDR2 SYGVNS. V lost 4 bases to trimming and J lost 4 bases; unmatched junction nucleotides: 14. This clonotype was seen a few times. No antigen is known for it. TCRdb re-analysed the 5' RACE reads in MiXCR, keeping a single row per CDR3 protein. In the table there are 450,000 or so distinct CDR3 sequences, roughly 26% of which are singletons. The chain links TRBV25-1 to TRBJ2-5; 8 bases fit TRBD1. The specimen was blood, either unsorted or a sorted T cell fraction (not recorded which). The origin of this receptor is a male donor with ankylosing spondylitis. DNA of the CDR3: TGTGCCAGCAGTGCCGGAATGCTGGACAGGGAGGTAGAGACCCAGTACTTC. It translates to CASSAGMLDREVETQYF.